The source of this T cell receptor beta chain is a study of T-cell memory formation after mild COVID-19 (dated by TCRdb to the early 2020s). Some background on the complete study: TCR sequence clusters from the two donors were found to be largely donor specific. In a couple of donors, T-cell clones that expanded and contracted after mild COVID-19 were tracked by sequencing TCRalpha and TCRbeta repertoires over time. Two young, previously healthy adult volunteers, one female and one male, were included in the cohort.

These reads were obtained on an Illumina NovaSeq 6000. cDNA libraries for TCRalpha and TCRbeta were prepared by 5'RACE using constant-segment primers, with sample barcodes and unique molecular identifiers added. RNA was extracted from every sample with Trizol reagent. Library amplification was performed in two PCR steps, and a second sample barcode and Illumina TruSeq adapters were introduced in the second step. Sequencing of the libraries was done on an Illumina NovaSeq, producing 2 x 150 bp paired-end reads. For the original study's pipeline: With migec v1.2.7, reads were demultiplexed and then collapsed into UMI-guided consensus sequences. Using mixcr v2.1.11, UMI consensuses were aligned to TRA and TRB V and J templates and then assembled into clonotypes. Clonotypes were classified as expanded or contracted when called significant by both edgeR and NoisET, with noise models trained on biological replicates. For edgeR calls, a false discovery rate-adjusted p below 0.01 and a log2 fold-change threshold of 1 were applied. As an exploratory analysis of dynamics, PCA with hierarchical clustering was applied to max-normalized trajectories of the 1000 most abundant clonotypes. Separately sequenced CD4+ and CD8+ repertoires were used to assign a CD4 or CD8 phenotype to each responding clone. TCRdb reran the public reads through fastp at Q25 and MiXCR, keeping productive beta chains. When rows share a CDR3 protein, they turn into one entry using the most common DNA and genes. TCRdb, not the authors, supplied the V and J calls. The sample table lists about 250,000 distinct CDR3 sequences, over 15% of them with a count of one. In total, the top ten clones hold over 2% of the sample.

Paper-wide results and their limitations: SARS-CoV-2 specificity of the second-wave clones peaking on day 37 was not confirmed. Some responding clones were detected in pre-infection memory, suggesting pre-existing cross-reactive memory T cells joined the SARS-CoV-2 response. Contracting CD4+ clones were located mainly in the CM and EM memory subsets, whereas CD8+ clones were found to be enriched in EMRA. Clones contracting from day 15 to 85 had balanced CD4/CD8 phenotypes, while a second wave expanding from day 15 to 37 was biased towards CD4+. The study included only a couple of mild cases, and larger cohorts that include severe cases with pre-infection samples were judged to be necessary.

The junction shows trimming of 3 bases on V and 4 bases on J, and the gene matches do not reach 6 bases of it. The cysteine opens and the phenylalanine closes a CDR3 of 15 amino acids. Only CDR3 DNA remains: 45 bases, in frame from the first base. CDR1 is given as MGHRA and CDR2 as YSYEKL, both from the germline V gene. Ficoll-Paque density gradient centrifugation was used to isolate PBMCs. As regards this clonotype: The clone's antigen remains unknown. Base qualities are missing; no much larger clone stands one base away.

Sequencing was carried out using PBMCs or a T cell subset sorted from them (not recorded which). The sequence derives from an adult woman who had mild COVID-19 (a few samples of this study predate the infection). The sample titles of this study are shuffled in the database, so cell type and time point are left out; the donor was told from shared clones. In this chain, TRBV4-1 is recombined with TRBJ2-5; TRBD2 aligns with 9 central bases. The CDR3 has the sequence CASSQNLAGAETQYF. At the DNA level, the sequence is TGCGCCAGCAGCCAGAATTTAGCGGGAGCAGAGACCCAGTACTTC.